This T cell receptor (beta chain) was profiled in a study of blood T cell repertoires in COVID-19 (dated by TCRdb to 2020 to 2021). Background for the entire study: Samples from collaborators originated in the United States, Italy and Spain and spanned both the acute and convalescent phases of COVID-19. The prospective study material was composed of cDNA or gDNA derived from T cells, B-cell-depleted T cells, or PBMCs. Subjects who had been exposed to COVID-19, were actively infected with it, or had recovered from it provided the deeply sampled blood TCRbeta repertoires that made up the dataset. A freely available public database, intended as a resource for researchers studying the immune response to SARS-CoV-2, is where the repertoires were released. The samples were drawn from two sources: the first 160 participants of the ongoing ImmuneRACE study, and approximately 1,300 subjects contributed by 6 global collaborators. Sample metadata almost always included a de-identified subject ID, COVID-19 status, age in years and sex. Where available, HLA class I and class II types were obtained from metadata supplied by the sample provider rather than from assay-based typing.

TCRbeta CDR3 regions were amplified from genomic DNA by means of the immunoSEQ Assay, a bias-controlled multiplex PCR. The authors processed their data as follows. The number of nucleated cells in each sample was estimated by amplification of reference gene primers within the assay. Sequence reads were collapsed and filtered to measure the absolute abundance of every unique TCRbeta CDR3 rearrangement. For each sample, productive Simpson clonality was calculated by taking the square root of Simpson's diversity index across productive rearrangements. Entries here come from immuneACCESS through TCRdb and include only in-frame sequences with V and J called. Some clones fail to appear in such tables; in the studies checked, an unresolved V gene covers under half of the shortfall, and the cause of the remainder is unknown. The V and J calls and clone size come from that table; D and trimming were worked out from the DNA. The sample yields some 220,000 clones; over 70% were counted once. Roughly 7% of the sample goes to the ten largest clones.

Study-wide findings and limitations: Clinical and demographic metadata were provided uncurated, with the amount varying by source and participant.

With respect to this clone: The target of this receptor is not known. Base quality data are lacking; no much larger clone is found one base away.

Its CDR3 holds 17 amino acids, cysteine through phenylalanine. The only DNA kept is the CDR3, 51 bases in frame from the first base. CDR1 and CDR2, looked up from the germline V gene (reference sequence), are MNHEY and SMNVEV. Germline trimming: 2 bases from V, 2 bases from J; junction bases outside gene matches: 4. Each collaborating institution followed its own protocols to collect whole blood in K2EDTA tubes. Collaborator samples were shipped for TCRbeta analysis as frozen whole blood, isolated PBMCs, or DNA extracted from either sample type. The TCR comes from a woman aged 70-85 years with acute or convalescent COVID-19. The chain uses TRBV27 and TRBJ2-1, and TRBD1 matches 12 of the central bases. Sequenced input: peripheral blood. The nucleotide sequence is given as TGTGCCAGCAGTTTAGCGGGACAGGGGGCTCCCTACAATGAGCAGTTCTTC. It translates to CASSLAGQGAPYNEQFF.